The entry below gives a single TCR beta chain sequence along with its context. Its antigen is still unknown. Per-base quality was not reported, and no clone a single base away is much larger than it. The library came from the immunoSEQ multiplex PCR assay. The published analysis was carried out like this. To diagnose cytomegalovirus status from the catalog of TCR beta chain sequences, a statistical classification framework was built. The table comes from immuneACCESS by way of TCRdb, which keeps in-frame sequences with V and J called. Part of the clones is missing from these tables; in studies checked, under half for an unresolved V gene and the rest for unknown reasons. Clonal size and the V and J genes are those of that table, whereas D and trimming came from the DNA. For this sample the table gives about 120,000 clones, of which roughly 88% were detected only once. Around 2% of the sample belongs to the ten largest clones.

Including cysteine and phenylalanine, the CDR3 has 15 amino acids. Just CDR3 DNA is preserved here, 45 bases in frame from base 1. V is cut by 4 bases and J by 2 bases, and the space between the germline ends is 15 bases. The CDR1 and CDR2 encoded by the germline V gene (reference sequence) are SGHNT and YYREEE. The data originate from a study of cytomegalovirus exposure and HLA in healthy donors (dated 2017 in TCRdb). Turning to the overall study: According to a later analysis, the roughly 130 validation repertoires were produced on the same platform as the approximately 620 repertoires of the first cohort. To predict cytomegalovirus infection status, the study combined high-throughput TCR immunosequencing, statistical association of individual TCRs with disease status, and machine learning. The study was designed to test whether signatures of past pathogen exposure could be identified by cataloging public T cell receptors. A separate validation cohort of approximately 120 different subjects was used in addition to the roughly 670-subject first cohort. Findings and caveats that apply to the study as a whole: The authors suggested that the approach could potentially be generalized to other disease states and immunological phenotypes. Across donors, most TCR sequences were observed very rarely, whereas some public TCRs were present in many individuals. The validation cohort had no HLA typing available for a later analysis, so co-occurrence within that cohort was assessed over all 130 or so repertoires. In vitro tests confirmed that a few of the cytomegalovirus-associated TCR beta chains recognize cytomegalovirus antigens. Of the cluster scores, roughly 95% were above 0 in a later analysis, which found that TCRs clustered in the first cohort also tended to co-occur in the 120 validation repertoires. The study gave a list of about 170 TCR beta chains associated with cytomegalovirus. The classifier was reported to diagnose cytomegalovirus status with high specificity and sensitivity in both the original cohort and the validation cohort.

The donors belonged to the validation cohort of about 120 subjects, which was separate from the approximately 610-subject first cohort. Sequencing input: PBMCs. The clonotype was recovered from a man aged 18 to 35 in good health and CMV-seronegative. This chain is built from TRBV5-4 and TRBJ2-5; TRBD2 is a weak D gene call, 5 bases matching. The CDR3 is CASSPSERDQETQYF. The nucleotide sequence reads TGTGCCAGCAGCCCGAGCGAGAGGGATCAAGAGACCCAGTACTTC.